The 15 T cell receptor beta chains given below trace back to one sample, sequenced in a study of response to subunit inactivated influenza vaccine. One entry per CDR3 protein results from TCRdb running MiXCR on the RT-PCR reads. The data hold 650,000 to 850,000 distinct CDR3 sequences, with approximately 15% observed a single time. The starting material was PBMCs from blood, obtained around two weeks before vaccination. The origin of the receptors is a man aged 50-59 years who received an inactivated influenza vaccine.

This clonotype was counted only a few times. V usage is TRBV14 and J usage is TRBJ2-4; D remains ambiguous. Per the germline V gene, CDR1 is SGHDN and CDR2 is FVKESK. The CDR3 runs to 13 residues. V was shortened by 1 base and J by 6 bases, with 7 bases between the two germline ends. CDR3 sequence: CASSQGEVNIQYF. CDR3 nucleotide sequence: TGTGCCAGCAGCCAAGGGGAAGTAAACATTCAGTACTTC.

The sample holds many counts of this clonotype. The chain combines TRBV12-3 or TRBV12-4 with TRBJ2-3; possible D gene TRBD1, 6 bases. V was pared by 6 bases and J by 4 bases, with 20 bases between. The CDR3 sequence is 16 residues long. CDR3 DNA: TGTGCCAGCAGCCCCGGGTCGGCAGGGGCTTCAGATACGCAGTATTTT. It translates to CASSPGSAGASDTQYF.

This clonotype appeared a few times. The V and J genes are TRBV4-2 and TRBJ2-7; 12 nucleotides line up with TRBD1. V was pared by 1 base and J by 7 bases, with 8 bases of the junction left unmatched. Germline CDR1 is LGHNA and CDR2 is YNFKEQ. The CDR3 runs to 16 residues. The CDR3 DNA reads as TGTGCCAGCAGCCAAGCGCTGGGACAGGGGGCAGGGGAGCAGTACTTC. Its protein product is CASSQALGQGAGEQYF.

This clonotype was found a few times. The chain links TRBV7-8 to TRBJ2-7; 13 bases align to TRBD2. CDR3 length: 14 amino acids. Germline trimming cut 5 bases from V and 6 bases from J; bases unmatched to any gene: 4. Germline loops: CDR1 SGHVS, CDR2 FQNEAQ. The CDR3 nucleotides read TGTGCCAGCAGCACTACTAGCGGGGGGGGCGAGCAGTACTTC. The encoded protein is CASSTTSGGGEQYF.

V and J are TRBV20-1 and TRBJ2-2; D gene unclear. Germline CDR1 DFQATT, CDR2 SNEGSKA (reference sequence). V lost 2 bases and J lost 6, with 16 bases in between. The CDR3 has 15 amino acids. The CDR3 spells CSARPPPIGSGELFF. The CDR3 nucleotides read TGCAGTGCTAGACCCCCCCCCATAGGGTCCGGGGAGCTGTTTTTT.

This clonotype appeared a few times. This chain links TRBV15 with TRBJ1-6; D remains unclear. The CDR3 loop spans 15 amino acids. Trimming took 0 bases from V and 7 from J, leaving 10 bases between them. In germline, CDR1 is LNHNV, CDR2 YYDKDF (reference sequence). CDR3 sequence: CATSREGPPNSPLHF. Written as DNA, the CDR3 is TGTGCCACCAGCAGAGAAGGTCCCCCCAATTCACCCCTCCACTTT.

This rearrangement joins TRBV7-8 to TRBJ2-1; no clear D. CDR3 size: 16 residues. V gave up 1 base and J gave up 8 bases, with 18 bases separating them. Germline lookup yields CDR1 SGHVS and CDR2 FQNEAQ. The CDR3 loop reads CASSLEWRTVGDEQFF. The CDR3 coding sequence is TGTGCCAGCAGCTTAGAATGGCGGACCGTGGGCGATGAGCAGTTCTTC.

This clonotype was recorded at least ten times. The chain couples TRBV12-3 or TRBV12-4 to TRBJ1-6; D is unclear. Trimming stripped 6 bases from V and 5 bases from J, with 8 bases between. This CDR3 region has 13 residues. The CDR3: CASRGPNNSPLHF. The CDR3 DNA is TGTGCCAGCAGAGGGCCGAATAATTCACCCCTCCACTTT.

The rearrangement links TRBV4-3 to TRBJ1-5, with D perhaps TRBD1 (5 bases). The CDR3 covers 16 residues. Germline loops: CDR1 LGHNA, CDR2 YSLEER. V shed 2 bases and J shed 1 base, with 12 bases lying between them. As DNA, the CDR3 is TGCGCCAGCAGCCAAATTTCAGGGCCCAGCAATCAGCCCCAGCATTTT. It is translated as CASSQISGPSNQPQHF.

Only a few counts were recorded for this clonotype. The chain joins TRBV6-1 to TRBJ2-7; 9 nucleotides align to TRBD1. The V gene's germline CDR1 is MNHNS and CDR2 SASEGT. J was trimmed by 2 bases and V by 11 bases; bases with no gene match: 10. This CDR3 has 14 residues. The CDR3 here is CAVSPGTGPYEQYF. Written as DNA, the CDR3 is TGTGCCGTCAGTCCCGGGACAGGGCCCTACGAGCAGTACTTC.

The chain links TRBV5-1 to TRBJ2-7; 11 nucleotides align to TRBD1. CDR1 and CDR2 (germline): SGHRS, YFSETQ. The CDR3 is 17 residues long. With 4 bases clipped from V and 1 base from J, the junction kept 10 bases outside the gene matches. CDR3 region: CASSPPLGDRGSYEQYF. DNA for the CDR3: TGCGCCAGCAGCCCACCCTTGGGGGACAGGGGGTCCTACGAGCAGTACTTC.

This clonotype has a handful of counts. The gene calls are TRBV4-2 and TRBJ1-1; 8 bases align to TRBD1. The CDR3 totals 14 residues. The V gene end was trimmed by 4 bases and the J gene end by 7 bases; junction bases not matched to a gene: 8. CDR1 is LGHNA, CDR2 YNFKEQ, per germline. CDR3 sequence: CASSRTDRGDEAFF. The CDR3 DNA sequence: TGTGCCAGCAGCCGAACCGACAGGGGTGATGAAGCTTTCTTT.

The CDR3 region has the DNA TGCAGCGTTGGTACAGCGGGCGGCCCCCACGAGCAGTACTTC. Residues: CSVGTAGGPHEQYF. The chain couples TRBV29-1 to TRBJ2-7, with a tentative D call TRBD2 (6 bases). The CDR3 extends over 14 amino acids. The V gene's germline CDR1 is SQVTM and CDR2 ANQGSEA. With 4 bases removed from V and 5 bases from J, the gap between germline ends came to 18 bases.

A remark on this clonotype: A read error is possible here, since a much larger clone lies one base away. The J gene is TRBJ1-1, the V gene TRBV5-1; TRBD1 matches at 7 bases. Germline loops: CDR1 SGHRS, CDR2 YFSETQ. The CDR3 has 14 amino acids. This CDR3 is CVSSSGNRGTEAFF. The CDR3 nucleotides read TGCGTCAGCAGCTCGGGGAACAGGGGCACTGAAGCTTTCTTT.

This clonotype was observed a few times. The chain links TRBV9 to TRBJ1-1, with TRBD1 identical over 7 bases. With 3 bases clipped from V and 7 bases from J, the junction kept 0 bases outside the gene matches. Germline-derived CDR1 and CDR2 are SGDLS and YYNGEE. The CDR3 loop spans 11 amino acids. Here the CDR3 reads CASSGDSEAFF. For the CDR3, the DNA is TGTGCCAGCAGCGGGGACAGTGAAGCTTTCTTT.